The 21 T cell receptor beta chains below come from one sample, sequenced in a study of control samples from healthy donors and cancer patients. Assay used: immunoSEQ multiplex PCR; TCRdb lists only in-frame clones, some missing. The sample records roughly 100,000 clones, roughly 94% being singletons. The sample comprised blood. All receptors derive from a woman under 30 in good health.

The rearrangement links TRBV28 to TRBJ1-1; 9 bases map to TRBD1. CDR1 is MDHEN and CDR2 is SYDVKM in the germline V gene. The V gene end was trimmed by 6 bases and the J gene end by 5 bases; junction bases not matched to a gene: 7. This CDR3 has 14 residues. CDR3 protein: CASRAGTGHTEAFF. CDR3 sequence (DNA): TGTGCCAGCAGGGCCGGGACAGGGCATACTGAAGCTTTCTTT.

CDR3 nucleotides: TGTGCCAGCAGTCAGTTGAATGAGCAGTTCTTC. Protein: CASSQLNEQFF. The rearrangement joins TRBV12-3 or TRBV12-4 to TRBJ2-1; D is unresolved. Trimming removed 5 bases from V and 7 bases from J, with 6 bases in between. The CDR3 totals 11 residues.

The V gene is TRBV10-3, the J gene TRBJ2-1; 9 nucleotides line up with TRBD1. The V gene end was trimmed by 6 bases and the J gene end by 2 bases; junction bases not matched to a gene: 2. Germline V gene sequence: CDR1 ENHRY, CDR2 SYGVKD. This CDR3 spans 14 amino acids. The CDR3 DNA reads as TGTGCCATCAGCCGGGACAGGGCCTACAATGAGCAGTTCTTC. Protein sequence: CAISRDRAYNEQFF.

Only one count was recorded for this clone. The chain has TRBV2 and TRBJ1-2; no definite D call. CDR3 length: 14 residues. V lost 4 bases and J 6 bases, leaving 15 bases between the germline ends. CDR1 and CDR2 from the germline V gene are SNHLY and FYNNEI. The CDR3 region has the DNA TGTGCCAGCAGTGCCCGGGGAGTCGGGGATGGCTACACCTTC. It is translated as CASSARGVGDGYTF.

J is TRBJ2-7 and V is TRBV6-5; D is unclear. V lost 6 bases and J 3 bases, leaving 12 bases between the germline ends. Germline CDR1 reads MNHEY; CDR2 reads SVGAGI. There are 13 residues in the CDR3. The CDR3 loop is CASSLGPLYEQYF. In DNA form, the CDR3 reads TGTGCCAGCAGCCTCGGACCCCTCTACGAGCAGTACTTC.

The CDR3, as DNA: TGTGCCAGCTCACCGACAGGGGAGGTGTTGGGCAATCAGCCCCAGCATTTT. Its protein product is CASSPTGEVLGNQPQHF. V usage is TRBV18 and J usage is TRBJ1-5; 8 positions match TRBD1. The CDR3 sequence is 17 residues long. Germline V gene sequence: CDR1 KGHSH, CDR2 LQKENI. Losses at the gene ends were 3 bases for V and 2 bases for J; bases not matched to a gene: 9.

The chain recombines TRBV7-9 with TRBJ2-5; the match to TRBD2 covers 7 bases. V lost 1 base and J lost 1; bases outside the gene matches: 9. This CDR3 region has 17 residues. CDR1 and CDR2 (germline): SEHNR, FQNEAQ (reference sequence). The chain's CDR3 is CASSLGRGSGAQETQYF. The CDR3 coding sequence is TGTGCCAGCAGCTTAGGGCGGGGGTCCGGTGCCCAAGAGACCCAGTACTTC.

The chain joins TRBV7-9 to TRBJ1-2, with TRBD1 matching 11 bases. J was trimmed by 7 bases and V by 1 base; bases with no gene match: 5. The CDR3 runs to 15 residues. Germline lookup yields CDR1 SEHNR and CDR2 FQNEAQ (reference sequence). The CDR3 DNA sequence: TGTGCCAGCAGCTTAGTTCCGGACAGGGGGCCTGGCTACACCTTC. The encoded protein is CASSLVPDRGPGYTF. Full variable domain (outside the CDR3, taken from reference TRBV7-9 and TRBJ1-2): DTGVSQNPRHKITKRGQNVTFRCDPISEHNRLYWYRQTLGQGPEFLTYFQNEAQLEKSRLLSDRFSAERPKGSFSTLEIQRTEQGDSAMYLCASSLVPDRGPGYTFGSGTRLTVV.

This sequence joins TRBV20-1 and TRBJ1-1, with D uncertain. The CDR3 extends over 14 amino acids. The germline V and J ends were trimmed by 3 bases and 10 bases, with 21 bases remaining between them. The germline CDR1 and CDR2 sequences are DFQATT and SNEGSKA (reference sequence). CDR3 sequence: CSASRTDGGVGAFF. In DNA form, the CDR3 reads TGCAGTGCTAGTCGGACCGACGGAGGCGTTGGAGCTTTCTTT.

The chain couples TRBV6-5 to TRBJ1-1; TRBD1 is a possible D gene (6 bases). Germline V gives CDR1 MNHEY, CDR2 SVGAGI. The CDR3 is 14 amino acids. The germline V and J ends were trimmed by 6 bases and 0 bases, with 11 bases remaining between them. The chain's CDR3 is CASSLQGVNTEAFF. CDR3 DNA sequence: TGTGCCAGCAGCCTACAGGGCGTGAACACTGAAGCTTTCTTT.

The gene calls are TRBV2 and TRBJ2-2; 14 positions match TRBD2. The J segment lost 1 base and the V segment lost 9 bases, leaving 4 bases of the junction unmatched. From germline, CDR1 is SNHLY and CDR2 FYNNEI. The CDR3 is 16 residues long. The CDR3 nucleotides are TGTGCCAGAGGGACTAGCGGGGGAGAGAACACCGGGGAGCTGTTTTTT. This encodes CARGTSGGENTGELFF.

The chain links TRBV5-1 to TRBJ2-5; 7 bases match TRBD1. This CDR3 contains 12 residues. Looked up from germline, CDR1 is SGHRS and CDR2 is YFSETQ. The junction had 0 bases not matched to a gene; V was cut back by 2 bases and J by 5 bases. The CDR3 loop reads CASSLQGETQYF. CDR3 DNA: TGCGCCAGCAGCTTACAGGGGGAGACCCAGTACTTC.

A few counts support this clone. The CDR3 reads CASRADRDRRVYEQYF. In DNA form, the CDR3 reads TGCGCCAGCAGAGCAGATCGGGACAGGAGAGTCTACGAGCAGTACTTC. This chain uses TRBV10-1 with TRBJ2-7; TRBD1 agrees at 8 bases. Germline V gives CDR1 WNHNN, CDR2 SYGVQD (reference sequence). The CDR3 contains 16 residues. J was trimmed by 3 bases and V by 6 bases; bases with no gene match: 13.

This clone came up a few times. J is TRBJ2-4 and V is TRBV7-9, with TRBD2 identical over 9 bases. Germline values: CDR1 SEHNR, CDR2 FQNEAQ (reference sequence). With V trimmed by 5 bases and J by 0 bases, 5 bases remained unmatched. The CDR3 runs 16 residues. CDR3 coding DNA: TGTGCCAGCAGCCCCGTAGCGGGGGTAGCCAAAAACATTCAGTACTTC. Translation gives CASSPVAGVAKNIQYF.

V gene TRBV9 combines with J gene TRBJ2-1; TRBD2 matches 7 bases. This CDR3 contains 17 residues. Germline V gene sequence: CDR1 SGDLS, CDR2 YYNGEE. With V trimmed by 0 bases and J by 3 bases, 9 bases remained unmatched. The CDR3 reads CASSVANLGDYYNEQFF. The CDR3, as DNA: TGTGCCAGCAGCGTAGCTAATCTGGGGGACTACTACAATGAGCAGTTCTTC.

The chain has TRBV2 and TRBJ1-1, with D tentatively TRBD1 (5 bases). The V and J ends lost 7 bases and 3 bases respectively, with 12 bases between them. The CDR3 is 13 residues long. Germline V gene data show CDR1 as SNHLY and CDR2 as FYNNEI. The CDR3 sequence: CASTWGRDTEAFF. The DNA for the CDR3 is TGTGCCAGCACCTGGGGGAGGGACACTGAAGCTTTCTTT.

V usage is TRBV4-2 and J usage is TRBJ2-7, with TRBD1 identical over 9 bases. Germline V gene sequence: CDR1 LGHNA, CDR2 YNFKEQ. This CDR3 is built from 14 residues. The V and J ends lost 5 bases and 7 bases, in that order; junction bases with no gene match: 9. CDR3 sequence: CASSEGQGTWEQYF. CDR3 in DNA: TGTGCCAGCAGCGAAGGACAGGGGACCTGGGAGCAGTACTTC.

The gene calls are TRBV19 and TRBJ2-7; maybe TRBD1 (6 bases). The CDR3 runs to 14 residues. Germline loops: CDR1 LNHDA, CDR2 SQIVND (reference sequence). The germline V and J ends were trimmed by 3 bases and 6 bases, with 15 bases remaining between them. The CDR3 nucleotides are TGTGCCAGTAGTATCCTCGACAGGATTGGCGAGCAGTACTTC. It encodes CASSILDRIGEQYF.

The chain has TRBV5-1 and TRBJ1-1; D ambiguous. The CDR3 spans 14 residues. Germline V gives CDR1 SGHRS, CDR2 YFSETQ. The V end was cut by 4 bases, the J end by 0 bases, with 10 bases between. This CDR3 reads CASSVDGMNTEAFF. Written as DNA, the CDR3 is TGCGCCAGCAGCGTGGACGGGATGAACACTGAAGCTTTCTTT.

This chain connects TRBV5-8 to TRBJ1-4; perhaps TRBD1 as D (6 bases). The germline V gene has CDR1 SGHTS and CDR2 YDEGEE. The ends were cut back, 0 bases at V and 2 bases at J, with 11 bases in the middle. The CDR3 is 16 residues long. CDR3 protein: CASSLAGGYTNEKLFF. The CDR3 nucleotides are TGTGCCAGCAGCTTGGCCGGGGGCTACACTAATGAAAAACTGTTTTTT.

This clone was counted only a few times. This chain links TRBV25-1 with TRBJ1-1; D uncertain. The CDR3 contains 12 residues. V lost 3 bases and J 10 bases, leaving 12 bases between the germline ends. Germline CDR1 reads MGHDK; CDR2 reads SYGVNS. The DNA of the CDR3 is TGTGCCAGCAGTGACGGGTCCGCGGCAGCTTTCTTT. It specifies CASSDGSAAAFF.